This T cell receptor (beta chain) came from a study of blood T cells in healthy people across ages. CDR3 length: 14 residues. V was cut by 1 base and J by 4 bases, with 11 bases left in between. Germline-derived CDR1 and CDR2 are SGHRS and YFSETQ. It was with a sample-barcoded 5' primer and a J-beta primer mix that a second PCR of roughly 7 to 12 cycles was run. TCRdb used MiXCR to reprocess the 5' RACE reads, holding one entry per CDR3 protein. The sample lists some 730,000 distinct CDR3 sequences; 22% were seen once. Whole-study results and caveats: Nothing was known about donor CMV status, and this possibly confounded expanded clonotype changes. The fall in TCR beta diversity per million T cells was roughly linear with age.

This clonotype was counted many times. The antigen remains unidentified. The sequence was collected from a man in his 70s in good health. Sequenced input: blood. The rearrangement links TRBV5-1 to TRBJ1-1; no reliable D call. In DNA form, the CDR3 reads TGCGCCAGCAGCTTGCAAGGAGTTGGCACTGAAGCTTTCTTT. Its translation is CASSLQGVGTEAFF. The variable domain in full, completed from reference TRBV5-1 and TRBJ1-1, reads KAGVTQTPRYLIKTRGQQVTLSCSPISGHRSVSWYQQTPGQGLQFLFEYFSETQRNKGNFPGRFSGRQFSNSRSEMNVSTLELGDSALYLCASSLQGVGTEAFFGQGTRLTVV.